This T cell receptor beta chain was obtained from a study of T cell repertoires in cytomegalovirus infection. Looking at the study overall: Matching HLA type and CMV infection were both indicated by public TCR beta signatures.

MiXCR, applied by TCRdb to the reads, yields one record per CDR3 protein. The sample carries approximately 150,000 distinct CDR3 sequences, roughly 17% recorded once. The CDR3 runs to 19 residues. V was clipped by 3 bases and J by 0 bases, with 25 bases between them. Germline-derived CDR1 and CDR2 are SQVTM and ANQGSEA. About this clonotype itself: The antigen is undetermined.

Overall study findings and caveats: Public TCR beta family frequency separated CMV-and-HLA carriers, including in an independent cohort. The response measured ex vivo was dominated by TCR beta clonotypes (HLA-C-restricted and CMV-specific).

Sequenced input: CD8+ T cells from PBMCs. The receptor comes from a human donor in good health (CMV status not recorded). Some clones in this sample may be carry-over from other donors' samples. The rearrangement links TRBV29-1 to TRBJ2-3; D remains ambiguous. In DNA, the CDR3 is TGCAGCGTTGATGGGGTCAGTAAGCGAAGAGAGGACAGCACAGATACGCAGTATTTT. As protein: CSVDGVSKRREDSTDTQYF.